The clone carrying this T cell receptor (beta chain) was seen a few times. Its antigen is undetermined. Ophthalmopathy patients had Clinical Activity Score at least 3, NOSPECS grade at least 4, duration under 3 months. Diagnoses were made from clinical symptoms, serum measures (thyroxine and TRAb), thyroid ultrasound and orbital computed tomography. Extraction of PBMCs used about 9.2 ml of fresh peripheral blood. These data come from a study of T cells in Graves' hyperthyroidism and ophthalmopathy. General study findings and limits: Most thyroid clonotypes with frequency above 0.001 were detected in blood.

Researchers took RNA transcripts and amplified the TCR beta CDR3 regions from them. TCR CDR3 regions were first amplified by RT-PCR with HTBI primers. TCRdb reprocessed the multiplex PCR reads via MiXCR and lists one record per CDR3 protein. The data show over 450,000 distinct CDR3 sequences, roughly 15% seen once. The sequenced sample was blood. The origin of this receptor is a woman aged 18-29 years with Graves' ophthalmopathy.

CDR3 sequence (DNA): TGTGCCAGCAGCCAGGTCCAGGCAGGGCTAACCGAAGCTTTCTTT. It translates to CASSQVQAGLTEAFF. The gene calls are TRBV14 and TRBJ1-1, with D tentatively TRBD1 (5 bases). Germline CDR1 SGHDN, CDR2 FVKESK. V lost 3 bases and J 8 bases, leaving 19 bases between the germline ends. CDR3 length equals 15 residues.